This record concerns one T cell receptor beta chain sequence. The entry originates in a study of blood T cell repertoires in COVID-19. CDR3 size: 16 residues. Trimming at V came to 6 bases and at J to 6 bases, leaving 14 bases not matched to a gene. Germline V gene sequence: CDR1 SGDLS, CDR2 YYNGEE. Libraries were prepared by immunoSEQ multiplex PCR; TCRdb keeps only in-frame clonotypes and omits some of them. The sample lists hundreds of thousands of clones; roughly 89% were seen once. Participant ages covered about 18 to 95 years across 20 to 25 US areas. Participant-reported clinical history was the basis for cohort assignment.

Sequencing was performed on PBMCs or T cells enriched from blood (not recorded which). The clonotype was recovered from a woman aged 40-49 years who had recovered from COVID-19. The genes are TRBV9 and TRBJ2-1; 8 nucleotides line up with TRBD1. The CDR3 region is CASTTGGTSTTNEQFF. CDR3 DNA: TGTGCCAGCACCACAGGGGGGACATCCACGACCAATGAGCAGTTCTTC. Looking up the rest from reference TRBV9 and TRBJ2-1 gives the full variable domain: DSGVTQTPKHLITATGQRVTLRCSPRSGDLSVYWYQQSLDQGLQFLIQYYNGEERAKGNILERFSAQQFPDLHSELNLSSLELGDSALYFCASTTGGTSTTNEQFFGPGTRLTVL.